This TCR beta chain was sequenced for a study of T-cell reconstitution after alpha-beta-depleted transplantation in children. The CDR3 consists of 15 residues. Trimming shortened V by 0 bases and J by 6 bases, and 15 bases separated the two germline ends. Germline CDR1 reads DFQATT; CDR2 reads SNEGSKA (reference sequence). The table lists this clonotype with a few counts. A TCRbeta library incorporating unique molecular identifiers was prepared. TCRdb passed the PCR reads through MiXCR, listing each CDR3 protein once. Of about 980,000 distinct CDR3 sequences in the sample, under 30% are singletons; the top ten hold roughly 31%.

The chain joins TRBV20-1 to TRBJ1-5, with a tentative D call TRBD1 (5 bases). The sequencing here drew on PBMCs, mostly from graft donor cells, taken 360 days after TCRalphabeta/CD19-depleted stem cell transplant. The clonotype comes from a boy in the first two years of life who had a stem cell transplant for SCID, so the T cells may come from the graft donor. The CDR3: CSAREGLTQSQPQHF. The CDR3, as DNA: TGCAGTGCTAGAGAGGGACTGACACAGAGTCAGCCCCAGCATTTT.